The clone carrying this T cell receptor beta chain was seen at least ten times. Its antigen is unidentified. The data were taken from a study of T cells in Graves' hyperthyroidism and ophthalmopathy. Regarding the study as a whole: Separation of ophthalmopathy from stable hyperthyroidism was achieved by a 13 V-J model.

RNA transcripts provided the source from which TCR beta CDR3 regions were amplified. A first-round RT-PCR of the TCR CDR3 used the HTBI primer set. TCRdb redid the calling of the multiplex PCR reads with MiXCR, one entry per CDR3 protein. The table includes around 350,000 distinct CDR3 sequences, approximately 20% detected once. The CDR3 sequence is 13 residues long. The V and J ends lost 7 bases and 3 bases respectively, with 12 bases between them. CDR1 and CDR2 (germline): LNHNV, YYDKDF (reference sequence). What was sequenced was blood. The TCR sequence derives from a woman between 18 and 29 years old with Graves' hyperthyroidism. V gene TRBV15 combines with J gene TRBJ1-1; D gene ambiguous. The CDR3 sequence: CATKDFRYTEAFF. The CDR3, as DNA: TGTGCCACCAAGGACTTTAGGTACACTGAAGCTTTCTTT.